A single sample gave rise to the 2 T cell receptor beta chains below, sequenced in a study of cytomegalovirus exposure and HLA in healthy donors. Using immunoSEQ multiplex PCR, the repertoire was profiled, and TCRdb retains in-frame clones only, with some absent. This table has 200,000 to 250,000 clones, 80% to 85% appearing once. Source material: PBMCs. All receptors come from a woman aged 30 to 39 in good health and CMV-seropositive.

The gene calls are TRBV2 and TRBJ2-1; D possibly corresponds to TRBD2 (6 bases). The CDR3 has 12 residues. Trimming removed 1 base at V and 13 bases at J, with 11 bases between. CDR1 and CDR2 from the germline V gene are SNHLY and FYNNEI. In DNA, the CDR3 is TGTGCCAGCAGTGAAGAGGAGGGGTTTCAGTTCTTC. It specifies CASSEEEGFQFF.

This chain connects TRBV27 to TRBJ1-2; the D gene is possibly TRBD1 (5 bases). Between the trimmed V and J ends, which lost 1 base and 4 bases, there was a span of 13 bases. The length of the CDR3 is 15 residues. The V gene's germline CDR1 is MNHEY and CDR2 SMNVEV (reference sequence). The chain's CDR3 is CASSLLGGGGYGYTF. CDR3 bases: TGTGCCAGCAGTTTATTGGGGGGAGGTGGCTATGGCTACACCTTC.